The entry below gives a single T cell receptor beta chain sequence along with its context. This CDR3 is 18 amino acids long. V lost 5 bases, J lost 5 bases, and 16 bases stayed unmatched. In germline, CDR1 is LGHDT, CDR2 YNNKEL (reference sequence). This entry belongs to a study of blood T cell repertoires in COVID-19. Study context: From the United States, Italy and Spain came samples of acute and convalescent COVID-19. Nucleic acid was either cDNA or gDNA, and it came from T cells, B-cell-depleted T cells, or PBMCs.

As handled by the study authors: The assay estimated nucleated cells by amplifying reference gene primers. This table comes from immunoSEQ multiplex PCR, and its TCRdb copy is limited to in-frame clones, with some not included. For V, J and clone size, that table is used; D and trimming come from the DNA. The top ten hold 2.4% of the sample, which has 150,000 to 190,000 clones, roughly nine tenths seen once. Sample: peripheral blood. The rearrangement uses TRBV3-1 (or the pseudogene TRBV3-2) and TRBJ2-2; the match to TRBD1 covers 8 bases. This receptor was taken from a woman aged 70-85 years with acute or convalescent COVID-19. Here the CDR3 reads CASSTGGRALRGTGELFF. CDR3 nucleotide sequence: TGTGCCAGCAGCACAGGGGGGCGGGCCCTCCGGGGGACCGGGGAGCTGTTTTTT.